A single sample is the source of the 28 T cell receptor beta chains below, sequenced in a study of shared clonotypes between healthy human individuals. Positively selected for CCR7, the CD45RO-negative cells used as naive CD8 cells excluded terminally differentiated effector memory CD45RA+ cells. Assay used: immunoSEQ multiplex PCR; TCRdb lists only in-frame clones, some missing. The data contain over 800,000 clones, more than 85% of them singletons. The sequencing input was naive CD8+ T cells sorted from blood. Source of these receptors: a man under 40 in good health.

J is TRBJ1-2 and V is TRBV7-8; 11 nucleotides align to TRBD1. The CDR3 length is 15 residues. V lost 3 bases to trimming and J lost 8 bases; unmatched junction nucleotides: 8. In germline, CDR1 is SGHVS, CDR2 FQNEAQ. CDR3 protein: CASSFRTGGAFGYTF. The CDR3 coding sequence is TGTGCCAGCAGCTTCCGGACAGGGGGCGCATTCGGCTACACCTTC.

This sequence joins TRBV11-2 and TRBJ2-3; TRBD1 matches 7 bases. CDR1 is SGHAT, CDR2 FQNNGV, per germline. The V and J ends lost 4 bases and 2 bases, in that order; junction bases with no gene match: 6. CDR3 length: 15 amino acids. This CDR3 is CASSSGQPVTDTQYF. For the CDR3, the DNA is TGTGCCAGCAGCTCGGGACAGCCAGTCACAGATACGCAGTATTTT.

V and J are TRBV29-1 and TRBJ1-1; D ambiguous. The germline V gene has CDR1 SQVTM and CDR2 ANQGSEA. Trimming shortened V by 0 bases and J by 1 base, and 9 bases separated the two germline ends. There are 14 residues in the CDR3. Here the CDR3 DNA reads TGCAGCGTTGAAGAGGAGCCGAAGAACACTGAAGCTTTCTTT. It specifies CSVEEEPKNTEAFF.

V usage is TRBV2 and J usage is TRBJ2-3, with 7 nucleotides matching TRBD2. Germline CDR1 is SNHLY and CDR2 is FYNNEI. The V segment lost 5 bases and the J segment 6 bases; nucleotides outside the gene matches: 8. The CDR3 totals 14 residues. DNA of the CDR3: TGTGCCAGCAGTCGGGACGGGGGGTTGGATACGCAGTATTTT. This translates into CASSRDGGLDTQYF.

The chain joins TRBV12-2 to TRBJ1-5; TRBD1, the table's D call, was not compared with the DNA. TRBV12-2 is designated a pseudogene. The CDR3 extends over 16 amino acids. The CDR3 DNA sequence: TGTGCAAGTCGTCACCCAGACAGGGATAGGAATCAGCCCCAGCATTTT. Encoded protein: CASRHPDRDRNQPQHF.

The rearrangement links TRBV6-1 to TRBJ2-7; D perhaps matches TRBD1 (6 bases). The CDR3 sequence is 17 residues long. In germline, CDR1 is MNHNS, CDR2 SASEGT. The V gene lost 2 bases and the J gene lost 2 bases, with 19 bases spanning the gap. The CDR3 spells CASSERLSGTWTYEQYF. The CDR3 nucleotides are TGTGCCAGCAGTGAAAGGCTCTCCGGGACATGGACCTACGAGCAGTACTTC.

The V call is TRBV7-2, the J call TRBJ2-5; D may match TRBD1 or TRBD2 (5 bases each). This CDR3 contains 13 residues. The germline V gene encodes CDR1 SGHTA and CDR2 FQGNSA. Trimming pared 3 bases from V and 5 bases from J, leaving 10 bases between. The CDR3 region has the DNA TGTGCCAGCAGCTTTAACTGGGGGGAGACCCAGTACTTC. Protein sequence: CASSFNWGETQYF.

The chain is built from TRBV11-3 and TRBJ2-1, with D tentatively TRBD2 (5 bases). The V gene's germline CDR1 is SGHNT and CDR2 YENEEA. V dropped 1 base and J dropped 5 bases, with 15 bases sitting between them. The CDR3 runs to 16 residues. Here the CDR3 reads CASSLGLLDINNEQFF. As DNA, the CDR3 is TGTGCCAGCAGCTTAGGACTACTCGACATAAACAATGAGCAGTTCTTC.

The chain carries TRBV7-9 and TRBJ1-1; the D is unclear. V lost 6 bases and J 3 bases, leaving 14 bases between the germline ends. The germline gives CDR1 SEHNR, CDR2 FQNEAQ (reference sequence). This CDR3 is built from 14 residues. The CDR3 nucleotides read TGTGCCAGCAGTGGAGGTGGTAGGCACACTGAAGCTTTCTTT. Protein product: CASSGGGRHTEAFF.

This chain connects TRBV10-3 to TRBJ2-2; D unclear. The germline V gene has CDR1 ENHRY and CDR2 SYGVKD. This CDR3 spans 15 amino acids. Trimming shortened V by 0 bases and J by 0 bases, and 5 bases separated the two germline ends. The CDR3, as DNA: TGTGCCATCAGTGAGTCGGCAGCGAACACCGGGGAGCTGTTTTTT. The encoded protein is CAISESAANTGELFF.

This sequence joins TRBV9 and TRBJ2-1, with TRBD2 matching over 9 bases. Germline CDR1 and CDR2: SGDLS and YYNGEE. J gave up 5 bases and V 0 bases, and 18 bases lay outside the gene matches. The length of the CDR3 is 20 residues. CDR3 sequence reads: CASSVERREGQPTHNNEQFF. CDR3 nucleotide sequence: TGTGCCAGCAGCGTAGAGCGGCGGGAGGGCCAACCGACACACAACAATGAGCAGTTCTTC.

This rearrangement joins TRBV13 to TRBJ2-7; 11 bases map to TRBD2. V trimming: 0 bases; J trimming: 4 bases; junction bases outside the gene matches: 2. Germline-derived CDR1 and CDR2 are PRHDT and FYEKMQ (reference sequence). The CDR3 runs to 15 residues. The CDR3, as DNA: TGTGCCAGCAGCTTAGGGACTAGCGGGATTTACGAGCAGTACTTC. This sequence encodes CASSLGTSGIYEQYF.

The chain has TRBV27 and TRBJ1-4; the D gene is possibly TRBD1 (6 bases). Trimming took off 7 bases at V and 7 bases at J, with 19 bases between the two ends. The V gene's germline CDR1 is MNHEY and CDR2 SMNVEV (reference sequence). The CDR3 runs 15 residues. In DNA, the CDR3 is TGTGCCAGCACCAAACAACTATTCAGGGGTGAAAAACTGTTTTTT. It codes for CASTKQLFRGEKLFF.

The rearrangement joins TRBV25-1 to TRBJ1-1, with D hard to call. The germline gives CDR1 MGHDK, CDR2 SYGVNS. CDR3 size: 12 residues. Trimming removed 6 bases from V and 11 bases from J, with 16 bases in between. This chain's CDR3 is CASRFQAGFAFF. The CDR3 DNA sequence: TGTGCCAGCAGGTTCCAAGCGGGCTTTGCTTTCTTT.

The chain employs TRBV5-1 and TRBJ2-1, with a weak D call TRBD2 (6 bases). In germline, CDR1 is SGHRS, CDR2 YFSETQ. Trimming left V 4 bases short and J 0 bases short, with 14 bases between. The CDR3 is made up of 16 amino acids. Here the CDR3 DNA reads TGCGCCAGCAGCCTTAGCGGTTACTCCTCCTACAATGAGCAGTTCTTC. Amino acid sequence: CASSLSGYSSYNEQFF.

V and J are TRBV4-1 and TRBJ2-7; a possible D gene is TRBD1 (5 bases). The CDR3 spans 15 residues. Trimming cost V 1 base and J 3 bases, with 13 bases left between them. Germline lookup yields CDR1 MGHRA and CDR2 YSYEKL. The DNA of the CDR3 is TGCGCCAGCAGCCAAGTTACCCAAGGGGACTACGAGCAGTACTTC. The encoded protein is CASSQVTQGDYEQYF.

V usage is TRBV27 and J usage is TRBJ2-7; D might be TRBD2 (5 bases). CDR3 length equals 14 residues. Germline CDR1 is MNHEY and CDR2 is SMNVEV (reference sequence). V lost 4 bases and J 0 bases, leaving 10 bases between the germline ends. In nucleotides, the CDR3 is TGTGCCAGCAGTTCCCGGCGGGTCTCCTACGAGCAGTACTTC. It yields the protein CASSSRRVSYEQYF.

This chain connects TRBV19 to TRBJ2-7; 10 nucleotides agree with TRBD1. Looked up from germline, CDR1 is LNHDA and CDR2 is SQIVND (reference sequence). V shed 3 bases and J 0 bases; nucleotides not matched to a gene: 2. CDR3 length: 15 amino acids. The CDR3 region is CASSMGQGFSYEQYF. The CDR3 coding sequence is TGTGCCAGTAGTATGGGACAGGGGTTCTCCTACGAGCAGTACTTC. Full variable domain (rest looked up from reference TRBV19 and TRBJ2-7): DGGITQSPKYLFRKEGQNVTLSCEQNLNHDAMYWYRQDPGQGLRLIYYSQIVNDFQKGDIAEGYSVSREKKESFPLTVTSAQKNPTAFYLCASSMGQGFSYEQYFGPGTRLTVT.

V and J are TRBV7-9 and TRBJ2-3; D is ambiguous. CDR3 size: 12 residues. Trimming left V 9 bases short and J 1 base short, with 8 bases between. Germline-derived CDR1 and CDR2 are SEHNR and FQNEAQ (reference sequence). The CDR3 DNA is TGTGCCAGTGTGGACGGCACAGATACGCAGTATTTT. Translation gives CASVDGTDTQYF.

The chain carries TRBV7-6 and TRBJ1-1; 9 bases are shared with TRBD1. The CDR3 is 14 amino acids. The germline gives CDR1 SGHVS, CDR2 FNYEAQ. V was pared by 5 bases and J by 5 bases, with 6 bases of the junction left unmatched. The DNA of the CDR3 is TGTGCCAGCAGCGAAACAGGGGGCAGGACTGAAGCTTTCTTT. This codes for CASSETGGRTEAFF.

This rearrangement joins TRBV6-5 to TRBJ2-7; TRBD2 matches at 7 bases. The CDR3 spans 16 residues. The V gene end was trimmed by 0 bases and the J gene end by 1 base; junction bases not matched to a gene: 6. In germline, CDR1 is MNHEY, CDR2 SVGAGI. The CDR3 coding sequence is TGTGCCAGCAGTTACTCTGGCGGCGGGAGTTCCTACGAGCAGTACTTC. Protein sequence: CASSYSGGGSSYEQYF.

The CDR3 sequence: CASSSNSAYEQYF. The CDR3 bases are TGTGCCAGCAGTTCTAACAGCGCCTACGAGCAGTACTTC. This chain links TRBV25-1 with TRBJ2-7; D ambiguous. V was cut by 5 bases and J by 2 bases, with 10 bases left in between. CDR1 and CDR2 from the germline V gene are MGHDK and SYGVNS. The CDR3 is 13 residues long.

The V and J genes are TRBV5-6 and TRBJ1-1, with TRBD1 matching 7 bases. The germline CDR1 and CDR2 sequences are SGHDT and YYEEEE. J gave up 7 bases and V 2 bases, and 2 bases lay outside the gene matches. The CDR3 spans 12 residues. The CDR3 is CASSFGTVEAFF. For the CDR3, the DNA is TGTGCCAGCAGCTTCGGGACAGTTGAAGCTTTCTTT.

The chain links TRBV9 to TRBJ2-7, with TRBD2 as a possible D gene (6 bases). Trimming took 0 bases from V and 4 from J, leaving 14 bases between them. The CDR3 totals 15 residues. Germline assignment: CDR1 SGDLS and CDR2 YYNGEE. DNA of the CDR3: TGTGCCAGCAGCGTAGACGGAGGGTCGGGTTACGAGCAGTACTTC. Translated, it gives CASSVDGGSGYEQYF.

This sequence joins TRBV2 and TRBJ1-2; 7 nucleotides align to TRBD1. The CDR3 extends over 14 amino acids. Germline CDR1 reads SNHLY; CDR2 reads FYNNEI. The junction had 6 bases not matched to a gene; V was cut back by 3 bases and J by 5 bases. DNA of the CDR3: TGTGCCAGCAGTGAGATCGTGACAGGGTATGGCTACACCTTC. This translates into CASSEIVTGYGYTF.

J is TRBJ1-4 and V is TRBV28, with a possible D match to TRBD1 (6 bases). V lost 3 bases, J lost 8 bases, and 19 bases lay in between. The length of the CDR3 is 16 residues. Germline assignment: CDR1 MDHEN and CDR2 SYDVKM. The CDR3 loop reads CASSLPGAEIGEKLFF. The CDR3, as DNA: TGTGCCAGCAGTTTGCCAGGGGCCGAGATCGGGGAAAAACTGTTTTTT.

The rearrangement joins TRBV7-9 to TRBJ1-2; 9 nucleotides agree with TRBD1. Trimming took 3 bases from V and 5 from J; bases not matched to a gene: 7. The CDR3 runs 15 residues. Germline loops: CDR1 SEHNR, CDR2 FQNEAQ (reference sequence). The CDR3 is CASSLPGQGDYGYTF. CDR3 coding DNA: TGTGCCAGCAGCTTGCCGGGACAGGGAGATTATGGCTACACCTTC.

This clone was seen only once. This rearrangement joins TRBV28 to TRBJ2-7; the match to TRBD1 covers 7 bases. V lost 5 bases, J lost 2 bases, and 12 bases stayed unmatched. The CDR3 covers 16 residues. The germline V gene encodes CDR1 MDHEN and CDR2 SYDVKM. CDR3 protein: CASSPLIVQGTYEQYF. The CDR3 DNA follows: TGTGCCAGCAGTCCTCTTATCGTACAGGGGACCTACGAGCAGTACTTC.